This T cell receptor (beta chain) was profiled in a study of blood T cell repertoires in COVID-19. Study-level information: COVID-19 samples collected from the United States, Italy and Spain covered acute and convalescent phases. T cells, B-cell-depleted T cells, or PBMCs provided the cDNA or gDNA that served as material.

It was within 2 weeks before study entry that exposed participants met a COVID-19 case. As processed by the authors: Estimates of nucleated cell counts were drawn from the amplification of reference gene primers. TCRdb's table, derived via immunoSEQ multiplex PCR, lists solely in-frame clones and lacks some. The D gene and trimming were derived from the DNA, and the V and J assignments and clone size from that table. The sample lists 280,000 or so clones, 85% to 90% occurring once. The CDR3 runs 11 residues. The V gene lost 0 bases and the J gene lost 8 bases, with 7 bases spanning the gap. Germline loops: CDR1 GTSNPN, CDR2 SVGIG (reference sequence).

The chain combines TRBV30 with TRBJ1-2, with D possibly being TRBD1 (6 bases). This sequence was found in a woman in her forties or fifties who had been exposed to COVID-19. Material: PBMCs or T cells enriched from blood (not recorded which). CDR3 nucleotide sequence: TGTGCCTGGAGTGTGGGGGCGGGCTACACCTTC. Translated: CAWSVGAGYTF.